This T cell receptor (beta chain) was recovered during a study of tumor-infiltrating lymphocytes in primary liver carcinoma. Overall study context: Ranging in age from 30 to 69 years, the patients were men and women.

Germline DNA was extracted alongside blood RNA, which was obtained from unsorted whole blood. Germline V lookup: CDR1 MRHNA, CDR2 SNTAGT. Trimming removed 4 bases from V and 5 bases from J, with 11 bases in between. This CDR3 has 14 amino acids. From approximately 0.5 ug of total RNA, TCR beta-specific cDNA was reverse-transcribed using a constant-region primer. Employing slightly modified ARM-PCR, three nested multiplex PCR rounds were run, and these gave rise to the TCR beta libraries. The opening two PCR rounds, ten to eleven cycles each, paired TRBV1-TRBV30 forward primers with a C-beta reverse primer. TCRdb called the multiplex PCR reads again in MiXCR, with one record for every CDR3 protein. Found here are approximately 300,000 distinct CDR3 sequences, approximately 65% of them singletons; the top ten hold approximately 9%.

This receptor was obtained from a man aged 35-49 years with primary liver carcinoma and hepatitis B virus infection. The sample comprised peripheral blood. The gene calls are TRBV6-4 and TRBJ2-2, with a weak D call TRBD1 (6 bases). CDR3 region: CASSVQGGTGELFF. In nucleotides, the CDR3 is TGTGCCAGCAGTGTACAGGGTGGAACCGGGGAGCTGTTTTTT.